A single sample is the source of the 15 T cell receptor beta chains below, sequenced in a study of cytomegalovirus exposure and HLA in healthy donors. Sequencing was performed with immunoSEQ multiplex PCR; in TCRdb, only in-frame clones are kept and a portion is missing. The data hold under 150,000 clones, with 70% to 90% observed a single time. The sample taken for sequencing was PBMCs. The receptors were sampled from a woman aged 25 to 39 in good health and CMV-seronegative.

About this clone: Within the sample, other DNA sequences also encode this same CDR3. The V and J genes are TRBV5-1 and TRBJ2-3, with a tentative D call TRBD1 (5 bases). The V end lost 0 bases, the J end lost 4 bases, and 9 bases lay between the germline ends. CDR1 is SGHRS, CDR2 YFSETQ, per germline. CDR3 length: 14 amino acids. The chain's CDR3 is CASSLAQGPDTQYF. The CDR3 nucleotides are TGCGCCAGCAGCTTGGCCCAGGGTCCAGATACGCAGTATTTT.

This clone was observed once. The J gene is TRBJ2-3, the V gene TRBV5-1, with D perhaps TRBD1 (5 bases). CDR3 size: 14 residues. Germline CDR1 reads SGHRS; CDR2 reads YFSETQ. V was clipped by 2 bases and J by 0 bases, with 7 bases between them. The CDR3 DNA is TGCGCCAGCAGCTTTAGACAGAGCACAGATACGCAGTATTTT. Protein sequence: CASSFRQSTDTQYF.

The CDR3 DNA is TGCGCCAGCAGGAGGGGGACTGAAAAACTGTTTTTT. It encodes CASRRGTEKLFF. V and J are TRBV4-1 and TRBJ1-4; perhaps TRBD1 as D (6 bases). The CDR3 runs to 12 residues. Per the germline V gene, CDR1 is MGHRA and CDR2 is YSYEKL. Deletions cut 6 bases from V and 7 bases from J, with 9 bases between.

The J gene is TRBJ1-5, the V gene TRBV2; weak D call: TRBD1 (5 bases). Germline assignment: CDR1 SNHLY and CDR2 FYNNEI. Between the trimmed V and J ends, which lost 3 bases and 4 bases, there was a span of 13 bases. There are 15 residues in the CDR3. The CDR3 nucleotides are TGTGCCAGCAGTGAGTACGGGACTTTAAATCAGCCCCAGCATTTT. Its protein is CASSEYGTLNQPQHF.

V is TRBV19 and J is TRBJ1-2; weak D call: TRBD1 (5 bases). This CDR3 is built from 15 residues. The germline V and J ends were trimmed by 2 bases and 3 bases, with 13 bases remaining between them. Germline V gives CDR1 LNHDA, CDR2 SQIVND (reference sequence). CDR3 in amino acids: CASSITPDKDYGYTF. CDR3 DNA sequence: TGTGCCAGTAGTATAACCCCGGACAAGGACTATGGCTACACCTTC.

The count of this clone is one. The V gene is TRBV7-9, the J gene TRBJ2-7; 10 bases agree with TRBD1. The V segment lost 3 bases and the J segment 5 bases; nucleotides outside the gene matches: 4. There are 14 residues in the CDR3. From germline, CDR1 is SEHNR and CDR2 FQNEAQ (reference sequence). The CDR3 protein is CASSLGQGFHEQYF. Written as DNA, the CDR3 is TGTGCCAGCAGCTTGGGACAGGGGTTCCACGAGCAGTACTTC.

The chain links TRBV11-2 to TRBJ2-7, with 7 bases matching TRBD2. Germline loops: CDR1 SGHAT, CDR2 FQNNGV. CDR3 length equals 16 residues. Losses at the gene ends were 0 bases for V and 2 bases for J; bases not matched to a gene: 7. The DNA for the CDR3 is TGTGCCAGCAGCTTAGATCTATCTAGCGGAGCCTACGAGCAGTACTTC. Amino acid sequence: CASSLDLSSGAYEQYF.

This clone was picked up one time. The V and J genes are TRBV11-1 and TRBJ2-5, with 7 bases that match TRBD2. The length of the CDR3 is 15 residues. J gave up 4 bases and V 4 bases, and 9 bases lay outside the gene matches. Germline loops: CDR1 SGHAT, CDR2 FQDESV (reference sequence). The DNA of the CDR3 is TGTGCCAGCAGCTCCCCGGTCCCGGGGGGAGAGACCCAGTACTTC. As protein: CASSSPVPGGETQYF. Full variable domain (missing parts from reference TRBV11-1 and TRBJ2-5): EAEVAQSPRYKITEKSQAVAFWCDPISGHATLYWYRQILGQGPELLVQFQDESVVDDSQLPKDRFSAERLKGVDSTLKIQPAELGDSAMYLCASSSPVPGGETQYFGPGTRLLVL.

The chain combines TRBV4-2 with TRBJ1-4; 9 bases are shared with TRBD1. J lost 6 bases, V lost 4 bases, and 6 bases had no gene match. The CDR3 sequence is 15 residues long. Germline CDR1 and CDR2: LGHNA and YNFKEQ. The DNA for the CDR3 is TGTGCCAGCAGCCCGGGACAGGGATTGGATGAAAAACTGTTTTTT. Translation: CASSPGQGLDEKLFF.

The rearrangement links TRBV7-2 to TRBJ2-7; TRBD1 aligns across 7 bases. The V gene's germline CDR1 is SGHTA and CDR2 FQGNSA. J gave up 5 bases and V 3 bases, and 7 bases lay outside the gene matches. The CDR3 is made up of 14 amino acids. CDR3 bases: TGTGCCAGCAGCTTTGACAGGGCGTCCAACGAGCAGTACTTC. It specifies CASSFDRASNEQYF.

The chain has TRBV7-6 and TRBJ2-3; 12 bases match TRBD1. With 3 bases clipped from V and 6 bases from J, the junction kept 7 bases outside the gene matches. Germline CDR1 SGHVS, CDR2 FNYEAQ. The length of the CDR3 is 16 residues. The CDR3 bases are TGTGCCAGCAGCTTCAGAGGGGGACAGGGGGCGGATACGCAGTATTTT. Translation gives CASSFRGGQGADTQYF. Together with reference TRBV7-6 and TRBJ2-3, the CDR3 gives the full variable domain: GAGVSQSPRYKVTKRGQDVALRCDPISGHVSLYWYRQALGQGPEFLTYFNYEAQQDKSGLPNDRFSAERPEGSISTLTIQRTEQRDSAMYRCASSFRGGQGADTQYFGPGTRLTVL.

The chain links TRBV28 to TRBJ2-7, with D possibly being TRBD2 (5 bases). The CDR3 covers 14 residues. Deletions cut 7 bases from V and 3 bases from J, with 16 bases between. Germline V gene sequence: CDR1 MDHEN, CDR2 SYDVKM. The CDR3: CASTRGTEHYEQYF. The CDR3 DNA sequence: TGTGCCAGCACCCGGGGTACGGAACACTACGAGCAGTACTTC.

V usage is TRBV10-1 and J usage is TRBJ1-2; D not resolved. The germline gives CDR1 WNHNN, CDR2 SYGVQD (reference sequence). CDR3 length: 13 residues. V lost 3 bases to trimming and J lost 8 bases, with 13 bases between them. The CDR3: CASSDDILSGYTF. The DNA for the CDR3 is TGCGCCAGCAGTGACGACATCCTCTCCGGCTACACCTTC.

The V gene is TRBV5-4, the J gene TRBJ1-2; 9 nucleotides align to TRBD1. Trimming cost V 4 bases and J 8 bases; bases outside gene matches: 6. The germline V gene encodes CDR1 SGHNT and CDR2 YYREEE (reference sequence). The CDR3 totals 13 residues. CDR3 protein: CASSQGTGLGYTF. The CDR3 bases are TGTGCCAGCAGCCAAGGGACAGGGTTAGGCTACACCTTC.

The V gene is TRBV4-1, the J gene TRBJ1-2; possibly TRBD1 for D (5 bases). Germline V gives CDR1 MGHRA, CDR2 YSYEKL. The V end lost 0 bases, the J end lost 4 bases, and 12 bases lay between the germline ends. The CDR3 is made up of 15 amino acids. CDR3 nucleotide sequence: TGCGCCAGCAGCCAAGATCCAGGGCCATTCTATGGCTACACCTTC. It is translated as CASSQDPGPFYGYTF.